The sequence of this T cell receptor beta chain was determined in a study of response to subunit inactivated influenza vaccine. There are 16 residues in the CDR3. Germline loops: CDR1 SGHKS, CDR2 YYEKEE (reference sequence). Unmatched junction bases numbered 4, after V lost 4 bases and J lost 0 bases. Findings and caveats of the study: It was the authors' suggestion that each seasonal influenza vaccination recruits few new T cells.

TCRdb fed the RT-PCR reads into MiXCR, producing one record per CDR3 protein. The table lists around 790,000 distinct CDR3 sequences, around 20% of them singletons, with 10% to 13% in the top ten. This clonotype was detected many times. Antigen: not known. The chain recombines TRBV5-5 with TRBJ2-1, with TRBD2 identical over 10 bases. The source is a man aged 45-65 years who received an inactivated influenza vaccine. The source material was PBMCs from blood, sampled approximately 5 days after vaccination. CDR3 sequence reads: CASSPLAGGSYNEQFF. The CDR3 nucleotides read TGTGCCAGCAGCCCTTTAGCGGGAGGCTCCTACAATGAGCAGTTCTTC.